Only a few counts were recorded for the clone carrying this T cell receptor beta chain. The target antigen is unknown. The data are from a study of blood T cells in healthy people across ages. Study-wide results and limits: Any conclusive comparison of naive versus antigen-experienced cells was prevented by using unsorted PBMCs.

The germline V gene encodes CDR1 SNHLY and CDR2 FYNNEI. After removal of 6 bases from V and 3 bases from J, the junction contained 7 bases not matched to a gene. CDR3 length: 15 residues. A second PCR, run for roughly 7 to 11 cycles, used a sample-barcoded 5' primer plus a J-beta primer mix. TCRdb re-called the 5' RACE reads with MiXCR, one entry per CDR3 protein. The sample consists of about 650,000 distinct CDR3 sequences, approximately 52% of them appearing once. The chain joins TRBV2 to TRBJ1-5; 8 nucleotides match TRBD1. The source of this sequence is a woman older than 75 in good health. Material for sequencing was blood. This CDR3 is CASRDDRGINQPQHF. CDR3 bases: TGTGCCAGCAGAGATGACAGGGGCATCAATCAGCCCCAGCATTTT.